This TCR beta chain was found in a study of beta chain features in type 1 diabetes. Investigators reverse transcribed all isolated RNA, so they sequenced expressed TCRB transcripts. TCRdb keeps only in-frame clones here, not all; method: immunoSEQ multiplex PCR. Among approximately 110,000 clones listed, almost 40% were seen once. This clone was found once. The target antigen is unknown. Study-wide points: The study notes PCR might favor shorter templates equally in patients and controls. Among type 1 diabetes patients, VDJ junctions had fewer insertions and more deletions.

Source material: stem cell memory CD4+ T cells from blood. The receptor was derived from a woman in her late teens or twenties in good health.

DNA for the CDR3: TGTGCCTGGAGGGGAGGCTATGGCTACACCTTC. Translated: CAWRGGYGYTF. This chain connects TRBV30 to TRBJ1-2; unclear D gene. The CDR3 loop spans 11 amino acids. Germline V CDR1 and CDR2: GTSNPN, SVGIG (reference sequence). V shed 3 bases and J shed 4 bases, with 6 bases lying between them.